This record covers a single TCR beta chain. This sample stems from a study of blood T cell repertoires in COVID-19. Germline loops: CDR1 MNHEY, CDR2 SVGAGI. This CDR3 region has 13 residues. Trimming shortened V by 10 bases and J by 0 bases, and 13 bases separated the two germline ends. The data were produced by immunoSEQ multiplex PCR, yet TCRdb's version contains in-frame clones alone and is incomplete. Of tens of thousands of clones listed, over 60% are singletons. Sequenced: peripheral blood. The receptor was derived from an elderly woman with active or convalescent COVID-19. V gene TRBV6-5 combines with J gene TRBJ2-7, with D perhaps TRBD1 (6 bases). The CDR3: CAIQGPFSYEQYF. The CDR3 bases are TGTGCCATACAGGGACCTTTCTCCTACGAGCAGTACTTC.